The clone carrying this TCR beta chain appeared once. Antigen unknown. CDR3 size: 14 residues. The authors' processing: Filtering differed, since immunoSEQ gave only junction sequences and no quality scores. Measured with immunoSEQ multiplex PCR; TCRdb has only the in-frame clones, and not every one. The V and J calls and clone size are taken from that table; D and trimming were inferred from the DNA. This table holds 180,000 or so clones, about 93% found once. The sample is drawn from a study of shared clonotypes between healthy human individuals. Study conclusions and caveats: Large sequencing depth failed to make sorted-subset sequencing complete, rarefaction showed. Clonotype sharing across donors was expected to vary with sequencing depth. On the whole, naive subsets had larger estimated richness than memory subsets had.

The chain has TRBV21-1 and TRBJ2-5; the DNA was not used to check the table's D call, TRBD1. TRBV21-1 is a documented pseudogene. The sample taken for sequencing was naive CD4+ T cells sorted from blood. Subset indicated: CD45RA+ positively selected. This TCR was sampled from a woman aged 25 to 39 in good health. The CDR3 DNA follows: TGTGCCAGCAGCAAACAGGAAGCCCAAGAGACCCAGTACTTC. Protein product: CASSKQEAQETQYF.